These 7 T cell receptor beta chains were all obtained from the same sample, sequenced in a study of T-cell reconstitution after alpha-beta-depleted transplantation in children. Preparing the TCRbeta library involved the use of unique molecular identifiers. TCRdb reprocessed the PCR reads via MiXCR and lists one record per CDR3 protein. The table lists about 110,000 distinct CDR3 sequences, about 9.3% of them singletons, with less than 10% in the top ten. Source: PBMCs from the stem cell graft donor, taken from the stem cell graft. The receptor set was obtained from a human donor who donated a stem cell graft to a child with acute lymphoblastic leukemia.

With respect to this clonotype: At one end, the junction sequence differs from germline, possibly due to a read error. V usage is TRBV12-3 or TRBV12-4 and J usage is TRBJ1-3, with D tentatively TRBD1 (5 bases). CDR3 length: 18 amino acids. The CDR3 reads CTSSFEGTQGISGNTIYF. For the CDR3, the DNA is TGTACCAGCAGTTTCGAAGGGACCCAAGGGATCTCTGGAAACACCATATATTTT.

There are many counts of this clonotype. CDR3 DNA: TGCGCCAGCAGCTTGGCCCAAGCCATGCCAGTGGATGAGCAGTTCTTC. Protein sequence: CASSLAQAMPVDEQFF. The chain couples TRBV5-1 to TRBJ2-1, with D unclear. This CDR3 is 16 amino acids long. V was shortened by 0 bases and J by 8 bases, with 18 bases between the two germline ends. In germline, CDR1 is SGHRS, CDR2 YFSETQ.

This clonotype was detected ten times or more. DNA of the CDR3: TGTGCCAGCAGCTCTTGGACAGGACCACTCTATGGCTACACCTTC. Translating it yields CASSSWTGPLYGYTF. The rearrangement links TRBV7-9 to TRBJ1-2, with 7 bases identical to TRBD1. Germline-derived CDR1 and CDR2 are SEHNR and FQNEAQ (reference sequence). The CDR3 runs 15 residues. Trimming took 4 bases from V and 4 from J; bases not matched to a gene: 9.

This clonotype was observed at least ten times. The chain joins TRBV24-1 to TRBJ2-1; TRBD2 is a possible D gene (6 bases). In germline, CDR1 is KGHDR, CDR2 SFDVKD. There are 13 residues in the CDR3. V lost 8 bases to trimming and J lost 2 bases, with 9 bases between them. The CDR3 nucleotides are TGTGCCACCATGGAGGGGCCCTACAATGAGCAGTTCTTC. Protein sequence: CATMEGPYNEQFF.

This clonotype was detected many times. In DNA, the CDR3 is TGTGCCAGCACCGTCAGATCGAACCTCAATGAGCAGTTCTTC. Translating gives CASTVRSNLNEQFF. V is TRBV28 and J is TRBJ2-1, with unresolved D. The CDR3 is made up of 14 amino acids. CDR1 is MDHEN and CDR2 is SYDVKM in the germline V gene. V was shortened by 7 bases and J by 6 bases, with 16 bases between the two germline ends.

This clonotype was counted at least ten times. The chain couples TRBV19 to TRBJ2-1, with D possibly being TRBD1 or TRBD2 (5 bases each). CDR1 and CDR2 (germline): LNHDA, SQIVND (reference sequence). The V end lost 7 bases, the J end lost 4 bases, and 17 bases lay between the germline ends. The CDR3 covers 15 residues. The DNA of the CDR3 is TGTGCCAGTACCCCGCCGGGACGCTTTTACAATGAGCAGTTCTTC. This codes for CASTPPGRFYNEQFF.

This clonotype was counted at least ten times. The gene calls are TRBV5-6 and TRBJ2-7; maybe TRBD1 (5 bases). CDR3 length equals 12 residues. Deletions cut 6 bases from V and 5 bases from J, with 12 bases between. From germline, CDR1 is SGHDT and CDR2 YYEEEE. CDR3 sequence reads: CASTFRGNEQYF. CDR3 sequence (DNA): TGTGCCAGCACCTTTAGGGGAAACGAGCAGTACTTC.